The entry that follows covers one T cell receptor (beta chain) sequence. Antigen specificity is unknown. This sample stems from a study of cytomegalovirus exposure and HLA in healthy donors. CDR3 size: 16 residues. The V gene lost 8 bases and the J gene lost 1 base, with 17 bases spanning the gap. Germline V gene sequence: CDR1 SEHNR, CDR2 FQNEAQ (reference sequence). The study, taken as a whole, reports: The study listed some 160 cytomegalovirus-associated TCR beta chains.

Only in-frame clones appear in the TCRdb table, and some are missing; sequencing was by immunoSEQ multiplex PCR. Of roughly 120,000 clones in the sample, approximately 88% were seen once. The clonotype originates from a man aged 18-30 years in good health and CMV-seronegative. The specimen sequenced was PBMCs. The chain is built from TRBV7-9 and TRBJ2-2, with D possibly matching TRBD2 (6 bases). The CDR3 nucleotides read TGTGCCAGCCCGGGAGAATCACTTATGAACACCGGGGAGCTGTTTTTT. Translated: CASPGESLMNTGELFF.